The 14 T cell receptor beta chains in this list originate from one sample, sequenced in a study of T cell repertoires in cytomegalovirus infection. TCRdb re-called the reads through MiXCR, storing one row per CDR3 protein. The table records 150,000 to 200,000 distinct CDR3 sequences, 28% of them present only once. The sample consisted of PBMCs. These receptors were collected from a human donor in good health (CMV status not recorded). Some clones in this sample may be carry-over from other donors' samples.

The DNA for the CDR3 is TGCAGCGTCCGGGACAGCCAATACTATGGCTACACCTTC. Its translation: CSVRDSQYYGYTF. The rearrangement joins TRBV29-1 to TRBJ1-2; 7 positions agree with TRBD1. This CDR3 contains 13 residues. Germline-derived CDR1 and CDR2 are SQVTM and ANQGSEA. With 6 bases clipped from V and 3 bases from J, the junction kept 7 bases outside the gene matches.

The chain has TRBV10-3 and TRBJ2-7, with a tentative D call TRBD2 (6 bases). Germline-derived CDR1 and CDR2 are ENHRY and SYGVKD. V lost 4 bases, J lost 3 bases, and 10 bases lay in between. The CDR3 sequence is 13 residues long. The CDR3: CAISAGGDYEQYF. The DNA of the CDR3 is TGTGCCATCAGTGCGGGCGGGGACTACGAGCAGTACTTC.

The chain uses TRBV2 and TRBJ2-1; TRBD1 agrees at 12 bases. CDR1 is SNHLY, CDR2 FYNNEI, per germline. Losses at the gene ends were 3 bases for V and 0 bases for J; bases not matched to a gene: 9. The CDR3 extends over 19 amino acids. CDR3 DNA sequence: TGTGCCAGCAGTGACCCGGGACAGGGGGCATTAAGCTCCTACAATGAGCAGTTCTTC. This sequence encodes CASSDPGQGALSSYNEQFF.

The chain combines TRBV5-4 with TRBJ1-4, with D maybe TRBD1 (5 bases). Trimming removed 4 bases from V and 8 bases from J, with 18 bases in between. Per germline, CDR1 SGHNT and CDR2 YYREEE (reference sequence). The CDR3 runs 15 residues. DNA of the CDR3: TGTGCCAGCAGCCAGACGGCGGGGGTTGGAGAAAAACTGTTTTTT. It specifies CASSQTAGVGEKLFF.

The chain joins TRBV19 to TRBJ1-1; 8 bases fit TRBD1. With V trimmed by 8 bases and J by 1 base, 6 bases remained unmatched. The length of the CDR3 is 14 residues. Germline-derived CDR1 and CDR2 are LNHDA and SQIVND (reference sequence). CDR3 amino acids: CASAKQGGNTEAFF. CDR3 nucleotides: TGTGCCAGTGCGAAACAGGGGGGGAACACTGAAGCTTTCTTT. The complete variable domain, with remaining parts taken from reference TRBV19 and TRBJ1-1, reads DGGITQSPKYLFRKEGQNVTLSCEQNLNHDAMYWYRQDPGQGLRLIYYSQIVNDFQKGDIAEGYSVSREKKESFPLTVTSAQKNPTAFYLCASAKQGGNTEAFFGQGTRLTVV.

The V gene is TRBV29-1, the J gene TRBJ2-3; 7 bases align to TRBD1. This CDR3 spans 12 amino acids. CDR1 is SQVTM, CDR2 ANQGSEA, per germline. V lost 6 bases and J lost 2; bases outside the gene matches: 2. Here the CDR3 DNA reads TGCAGCGTGGGACAGATCACAGATACGCAGTATTTT. This sequence encodes CSVGQITDTQYF.

The chain employs TRBV7-2 and TRBJ2-7; no clear D. Germline CDR1 is SGHTA and CDR2 is FQGNSA. The germline V and J ends were trimmed by 1 base and 2 bases, with 12 bases remaining between them. There are 15 residues in the CDR3. The DNA of the CDR3 is TGTGCCAGCAGCTTAGGTCCAGAGCTTACCTACGAGCAGTACTTC. It specifies CASSLGPELTYEQYF.

This clonotype appeared many times. The chain combines TRBV7-2 with TRBJ1-1, with D unclear. From germline, CDR1 is SGHTA and CDR2 FQGNSA. The CDR3 totals 16 residues. Trimming shortened V by 4 bases and J by 1 base, and 16 bases separated the two germline ends. Here the CDR3 reads CASSSRALGWNTEAFF. In nucleotides, the CDR3 is TGTGCCAGCAGCTCCCGGGCCCTGGGCTGGAACACTGAAGCTTTCTTT.

By sample fraction, this clonotype is medium-sized. The chain joins TRBV7-6 to TRBJ2-1; D is unclear. CDR1 is SGHVS and CDR2 is FNYEAQ in the germline V gene. With 2 bases removed from V and 5 bases from J, the gap between germline ends came to 1 base. This CDR3 is built from 11 residues. The CDR3 here is CASSLNNEQFF. The CDR3 region has the DNA TGTGCCAGCAGCTTAAACAATGAGCAGTTCTTC.

The J gene is TRBJ1-6, the V gene TRBV4-1, with D uncertain. Between the trimmed V and J ends, which lost 0 bases and 5 bases, there was a span of 17 bases. Germline V gene sequence: CDR1 MGHRA, CDR2 YSYEKL. The CDR3 spans 18 residues. The CDR3 reads CASSQDAHSRTDNSPLHF. CDR3 DNA: TGCGCCAGCAGCCAAGATGCGCACAGCCGCACCGATAATTCACCCCTCCACTTT.

V gene TRBV12-3 or TRBV12-4 combines with J gene TRBJ1-1, with unresolved D. V lost 6 bases, J lost 11 bases, and 13 bases lay in between. There are 11 residues in the CDR3. The CDR3 bases are TGTGCCAGCAGCCTCGGGTTTCGCGCTTTCTTT. It encodes CASSLGFRAFF.

The J gene is TRBJ2-1, the V gene TRBV7-8, with unresolved D. CDR3 length: 14 amino acids. CDR1 and CDR2 (germline): SGHVS, FQNEAQ. V gave up 0 bases and J gave up 7 bases, with 10 bases separating them. The CDR3 region has the DNA TGTGCCAGCAGCTTAGCGACCCCCGGGAATGAGCAGTTCTTC. Translated: CASSLATPGNEQFF.

This clonotype occurred a few times. The rearrangement joins TRBV7-3 to TRBJ2-2; 9 nucleotides match TRBD1. The CDR3 is 18 amino acids. Trimming cost V 4 bases and J 4 bases; bases outside gene matches: 13. Looked up from germline, CDR1 is SGHTA and CDR2 is FQGTGA. As DNA, the CDR3 is TGTGCCAGCAGCTCGCTCGGACAGGGGACCCCCGTCACCGGGGAGCTGTTTTTT. Protein sequence: CASSSLGQGTPVTGELFF. The full variable domain, its missing parts supplied by reference TRBV7-3 and TRBJ2-2, is GAGVSQTPSNKVTEKGKYVELRCDPISGHTALYWYRQSLGQGPEFLIYFQGTGAADDSGLPNDRFFAVRPEGSVSTLKIQRTERGDSAVYLCASSSLGQGTPVTGELFFGEGSRLTVL.

The chain joins TRBV20-1 to TRBJ1-4; D remains ambiguous. Germline V gene lookup returns CDR1 DFQATT and CDR2 SNEGSKA (reference sequence). V gave up 5 bases and J gave up 6 bases, with 4 bases separating them. CDR3 length equals 10 residues. Here the CDR3 DNA reads TGCAGTGCTGGGGATGAAAAACTGTTTTTT. It specifies CSAGDEKLFF.